The clone carrying this T cell receptor (beta chain) has just one count. The antigen remains unidentified. This entry comes from a study of CD8+ T cells in alopecia areata. RNA, once extracted, was reverse transcribed into cDNA for use as the sequencing template. Here immunoSEQ multiplex PCR was the method, and the copy in TCRdb shows in-frame clones only, minus some. The top ten hold 8% to 10% of the sample, which has around 100,000 clones, 55% seen once. General observations from the study: Affected scalp, especially in alopecia totalis/universalis, had a higher clonality than normal scalp did. Relative to mice, TCR sharing across patients was less clear, a difference possibly HLA-related. Scalp sequencing also captures normal skin's resident alphabeta T cells.

T lymphocytes (CD4+ and CD8+) were sorted from PBMCs. Sequenced material: CD4+ T cells sorted from blood. This sequence was found in a human donor in good health.

The CDR3 sequence is CASSLLGYNEQFF. For the CDR3, the DNA is TGTGCCAGCAGCCTATTGGGTTACAATGAGCAGTTCTTC. This chain joins TRBV7-9 and TRBJ2-1; D uncertain. This CDR3 comprises 13 residues. The V and J ends lost 5 bases and 4 bases respectively, with 9 bases between them. The V gene's germline CDR1 is SEHNR and CDR2 FQNEAQ (reference sequence).